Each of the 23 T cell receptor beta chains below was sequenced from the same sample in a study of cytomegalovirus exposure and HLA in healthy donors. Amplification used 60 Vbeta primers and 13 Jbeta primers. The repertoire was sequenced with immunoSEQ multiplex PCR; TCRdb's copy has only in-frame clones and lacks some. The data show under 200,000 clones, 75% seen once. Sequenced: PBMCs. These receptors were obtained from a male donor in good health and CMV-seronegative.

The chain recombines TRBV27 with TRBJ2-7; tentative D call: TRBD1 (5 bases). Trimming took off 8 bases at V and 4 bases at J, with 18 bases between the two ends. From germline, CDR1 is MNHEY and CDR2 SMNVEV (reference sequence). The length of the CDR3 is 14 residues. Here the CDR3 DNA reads TGTGCCAGCGCCCGACAGCCACAAAGATACGAGCAGTACTTC. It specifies CASARQPQRYEQYF.

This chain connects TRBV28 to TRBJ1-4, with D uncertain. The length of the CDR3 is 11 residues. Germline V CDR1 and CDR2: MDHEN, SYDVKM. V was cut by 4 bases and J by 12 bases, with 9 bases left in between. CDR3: CASSSLSELFF. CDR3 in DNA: TGTGCCAGCAGTTCCCTAAGCGAACTGTTTTTT. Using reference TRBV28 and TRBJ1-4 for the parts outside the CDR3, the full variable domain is DVKVTQSSRYLVKRTGEKVFLECVQDMDHENMFWYRQDPGLGLRLIYFSYDVKMKEKGDIPEGYSVSREKKERFSLILESASTNQTSMYLCASSSLSELFFGSGTQLSVL.

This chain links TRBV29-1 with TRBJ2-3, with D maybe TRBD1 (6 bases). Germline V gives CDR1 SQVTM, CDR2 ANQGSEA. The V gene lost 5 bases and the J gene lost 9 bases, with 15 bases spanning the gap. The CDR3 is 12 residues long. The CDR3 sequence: CSVKTGLPTQYF. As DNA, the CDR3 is TGCAGCGTTAAAACAGGGTTGCCAACGCAGTATTTT.

The CDR3 loop is CASSPGERGTDTQYF. Here the CDR3 DNA reads TGCGCCAGCAGCCCAGGTGAGAGGGGCACAGATACGCAGTATTTT. The rearrangement uses TRBV4-1 and TRBJ2-3; a weak D match, TRBD2 (5 bases). CDR3 length: 15 amino acids. The ends were cut back, 4 bases at V and 1 base at J, with 12 bases in the middle. Germline loops: CDR1 MGHRA, CDR2 YSYEKL.

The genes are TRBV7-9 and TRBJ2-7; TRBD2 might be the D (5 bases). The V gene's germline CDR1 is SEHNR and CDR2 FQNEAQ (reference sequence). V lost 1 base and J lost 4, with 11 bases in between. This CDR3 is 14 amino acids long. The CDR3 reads CASSLGGNVYEQYF. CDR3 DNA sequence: TGTGCCAGCAGCTTAGGAGGGAACGTTTACGAGCAGTACTTC. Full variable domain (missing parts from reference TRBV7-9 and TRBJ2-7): DTGVSQNPRHKITKRGQNVTFRCDPISEHNRLYWYRQTLGQGPEFLTYFQNEAQLEKSRLLSDRFSAERPKGSFSTLEIQRTEQGDSAMYLCASSLGGNVYEQYFGPGTRLTVT.

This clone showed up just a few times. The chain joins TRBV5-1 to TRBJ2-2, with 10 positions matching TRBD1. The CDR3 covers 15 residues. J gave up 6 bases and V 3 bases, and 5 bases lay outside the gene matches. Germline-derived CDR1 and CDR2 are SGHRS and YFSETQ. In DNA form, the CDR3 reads TGCGCCAGCAGCTCACCCGGGACAGGGGCCGGGGAGCTGTTTTTT. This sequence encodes CASSSPGTGAGELFF.

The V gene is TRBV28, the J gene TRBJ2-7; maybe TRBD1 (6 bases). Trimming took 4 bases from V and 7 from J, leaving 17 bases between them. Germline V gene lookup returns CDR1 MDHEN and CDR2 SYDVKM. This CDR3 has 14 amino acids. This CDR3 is CASSSSPGQPEQYF. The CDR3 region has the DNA TGTGCCAGCAGTTCCTCCCCTGGACAGCCGGAGCAGTACTTC.

The CDR3 loop is CASSSGTGNTGELFF. CDR3 DNA: TGTGCCAGCAGCTCCGGGACAGGGAACACCGGGGAGCTGTTTTTT. The chain recombines TRBV27 with TRBJ2-2, with 8 bases lining up with TRBD1. CDR3 length equals 15 residues. With V trimmed by 6 bases and J by 1 base, 4 bases remained unmatched. Looked up from germline, CDR1 is MNHEY and CDR2 is SMNVEV (reference sequence).

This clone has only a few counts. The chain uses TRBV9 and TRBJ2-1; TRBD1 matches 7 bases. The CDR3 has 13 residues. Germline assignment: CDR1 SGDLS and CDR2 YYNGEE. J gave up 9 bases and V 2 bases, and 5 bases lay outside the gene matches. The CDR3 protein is CASSVLSGGEQFF. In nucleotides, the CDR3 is TGTGCCAGCAGCGTGTTATCAGGGGGTGAGCAGTTCTTC.

The CDR3 sequence: CASSVRDSGFDEQFF. The DNA for the CDR3 is TGTGCCAGCAGTGTACGGGACAGCGGATTCGATGAGCAGTTCTTC. V is TRBV2 and J is TRBJ2-1; 7 nucleotides line up with TRBD1. CDR1 SNHLY and CDR2 FYNNEI come from the germline V gene. Trimming cost V 4 bases and J 8 bases; bases outside gene matches: 11. The CDR3 runs to 15 residues.

In DNA, the CDR3 is TGCGCCAGCAGCCAAGGACCTACCGGGACAGGGAGGGTGGGTGGCTACACCTTC. Amino acid sequence: CASSQGPTGTGRVGGYTF. The chain couples TRBV4-1 to TRBJ1-2, with 9 bases that match TRBD1. The trim removed 1 base at V and 7 bases at J, leaving 16 bases unmatched. The CDR3 is made up of 18 amino acids. Germline V gene data show CDR1 as MGHRA and CDR2 as YSYEKL.

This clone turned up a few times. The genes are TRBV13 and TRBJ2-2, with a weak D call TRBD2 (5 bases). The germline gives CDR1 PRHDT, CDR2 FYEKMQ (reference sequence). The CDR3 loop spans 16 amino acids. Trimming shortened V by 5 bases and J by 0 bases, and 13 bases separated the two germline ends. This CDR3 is CASSAYGVANTGELFF. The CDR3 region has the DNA TGTGCCAGCAGCGCTTACGGGGTAGCGAACACCGGGGAGCTGTTTTTT.

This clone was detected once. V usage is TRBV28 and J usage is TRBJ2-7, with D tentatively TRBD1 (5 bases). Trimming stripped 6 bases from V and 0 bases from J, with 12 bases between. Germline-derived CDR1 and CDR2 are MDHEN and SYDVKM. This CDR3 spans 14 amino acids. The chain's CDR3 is CASRSRQNSYEQYF. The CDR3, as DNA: TGTGCCAGCAGATCCCGACAGAACTCCTACGAGCAGTACTTC. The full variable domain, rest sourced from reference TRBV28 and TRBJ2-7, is DVKVTQSSRYLVKRTGEKVFLECVQDMDHENMFWYRQDPGLGLRLIYFSYDVKMKEKGDIPEGYSVSREKKERFSLILESASTNQTSMYLCASRSRQNSYEQYFGPGTRLTVT.

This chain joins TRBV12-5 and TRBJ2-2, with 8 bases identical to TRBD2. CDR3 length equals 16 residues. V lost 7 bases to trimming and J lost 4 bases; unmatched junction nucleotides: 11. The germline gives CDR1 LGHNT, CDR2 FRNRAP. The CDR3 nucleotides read TGTGCTAGTGCCTTGCCGCGGGGGGCTGTCACCGGGGAGCTGTTTTTT. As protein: CASALPRGAVTGELFF.

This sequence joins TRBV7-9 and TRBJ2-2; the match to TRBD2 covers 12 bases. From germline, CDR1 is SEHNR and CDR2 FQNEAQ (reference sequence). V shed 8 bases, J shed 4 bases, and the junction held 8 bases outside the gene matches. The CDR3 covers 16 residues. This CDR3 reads CASELAGGVGTGELFF. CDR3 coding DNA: TGTGCCAGCGAACTAGCGGGGGGCGTCGGCACCGGGGAGCTGTTTTTT.

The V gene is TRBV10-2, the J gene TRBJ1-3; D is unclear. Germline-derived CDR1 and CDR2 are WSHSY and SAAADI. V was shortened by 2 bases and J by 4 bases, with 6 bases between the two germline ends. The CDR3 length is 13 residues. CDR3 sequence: CASSEQKGNTIYF. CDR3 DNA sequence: TGCGCCAGCAGTGAGCAGAAAGGAAACACCATATATTTT.

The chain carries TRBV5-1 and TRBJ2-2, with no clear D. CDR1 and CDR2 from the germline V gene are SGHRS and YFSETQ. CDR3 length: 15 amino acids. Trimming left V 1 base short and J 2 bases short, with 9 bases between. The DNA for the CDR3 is TGCGCCAGCAGCTTGCCCAGGCTAAACACCGGGGAGCTGTTTTTT. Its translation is CASSLPRLNTGELFF.

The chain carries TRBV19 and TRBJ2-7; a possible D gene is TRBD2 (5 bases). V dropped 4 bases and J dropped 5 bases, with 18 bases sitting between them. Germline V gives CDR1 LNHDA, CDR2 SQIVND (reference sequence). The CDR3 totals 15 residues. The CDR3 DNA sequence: TGTGCCAGTAGTAAGGCGGCAGGAGGTTACCACGAGCAGTACTTC. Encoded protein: CASSKAAGGYHEQYF.

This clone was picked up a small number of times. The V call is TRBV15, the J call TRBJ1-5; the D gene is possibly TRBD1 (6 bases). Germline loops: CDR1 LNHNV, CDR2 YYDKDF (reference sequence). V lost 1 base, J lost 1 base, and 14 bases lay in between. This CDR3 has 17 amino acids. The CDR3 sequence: CATSRGTGHLSNQPQHF. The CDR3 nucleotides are TGTGCCACCAGCAGAGGAACGGGACACCTCAGCAATCAGCCCCAGCATTTT.

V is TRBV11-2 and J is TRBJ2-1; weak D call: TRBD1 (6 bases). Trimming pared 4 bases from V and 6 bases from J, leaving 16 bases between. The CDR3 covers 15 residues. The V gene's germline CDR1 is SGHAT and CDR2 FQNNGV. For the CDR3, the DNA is TGTGCCAGCAGCTCCCGGGACACCGCAACCAATGAGCAGTTCTTC. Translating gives CASSSRDTATNEQFF.

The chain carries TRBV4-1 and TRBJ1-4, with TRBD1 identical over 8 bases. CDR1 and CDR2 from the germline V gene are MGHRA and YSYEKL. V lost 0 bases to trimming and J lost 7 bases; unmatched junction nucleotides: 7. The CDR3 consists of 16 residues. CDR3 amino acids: CASSQDFQGAGEKLFF. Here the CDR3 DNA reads TGCGCCAGCAGCCAAGATTTTCAGGGGGCGGGTGAAAAACTGTTTTTT.

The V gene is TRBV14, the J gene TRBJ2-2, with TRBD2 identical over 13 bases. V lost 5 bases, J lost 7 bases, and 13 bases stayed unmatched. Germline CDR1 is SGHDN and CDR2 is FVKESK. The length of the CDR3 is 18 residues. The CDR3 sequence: CASSNTRTSGRIVGELFF. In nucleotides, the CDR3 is TGTGCCAGCAGCAACACTCGGACTAGCGGGAGAATAGTCGGGGAGCTGTTTTTT.

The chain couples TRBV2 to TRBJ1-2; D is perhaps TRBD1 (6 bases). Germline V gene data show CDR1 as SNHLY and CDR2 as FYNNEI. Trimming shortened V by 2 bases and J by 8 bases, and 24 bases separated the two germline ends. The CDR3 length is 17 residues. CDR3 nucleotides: TGTGCCAGCAGTGAATGGGGGCAGGGGCGGCCAGCGGTGGGCTACACCTTC. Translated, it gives CASSEWGQGRPAVGYTF.